Sequencing of this TCR beta chain was carried out in a study of blood T cell repertoires in COVID-19. Here immunoSEQ multiplex PCR was the method, and the copy in TCRdb shows in-frame clones only, minus some. Of over 150,000 clones in the sample, about 81% are singletons; the top ten hold 7.3%. Material: PBMCs or T cells enriched from blood (not recorded which). This sequence was found in a man aged 45-65 years who had recovered from COVID-19.

This CDR3 is CASRPQGGMSSTEAFF. The CDR3 coding sequence is TGTGCCAGCAGGCCCCAGGGAGGGATGTCAAGCACTGAAGCTTTCTTT. The chain couples TRBV3-1 (or the pseudogene TRBV3-2) to TRBJ1-1; D is possibly TRBD1 (5 bases). Trimming pared 6 bases from V and 4 bases from J, leaving 21 bases between. The CDR3 is 16 amino acids. The germline gives CDR1 LGHDT, CDR2 YNNKEL (reference sequence).